This T cell receptor (beta chain) was identified in a study of cytomegalovirus exposure and HLA in healthy donors. Primers: 60 Vbeta forward and 13 Jbeta reverse. The method was immunoSEQ multiplex PCR; TCRdb's version includes in-frame clones alone and lacks a portion of them. The profile shows about 130,000 clones, 80% of them singletons. This TCR derives from a woman aged 40-49 years in good health and CMV-seronegative. What was sequenced was PBMCs.

The CDR3 sequence is CASSEDRLGSAYEQYF. Written as DNA, the CDR3 is TGTGCCAGCAGTGAAGACCGGTTGGGCAGTGCCTACGAGCAGTACTTC. The chain couples TRBV6-1 to TRBJ2-7; D unresolved. Germline assignment: CDR1 MNHNS and CDR2 SASEGT. This CDR3 is built from 16 residues. V lost 1 base to trimming and J lost 2 bases, with 15 bases between them.